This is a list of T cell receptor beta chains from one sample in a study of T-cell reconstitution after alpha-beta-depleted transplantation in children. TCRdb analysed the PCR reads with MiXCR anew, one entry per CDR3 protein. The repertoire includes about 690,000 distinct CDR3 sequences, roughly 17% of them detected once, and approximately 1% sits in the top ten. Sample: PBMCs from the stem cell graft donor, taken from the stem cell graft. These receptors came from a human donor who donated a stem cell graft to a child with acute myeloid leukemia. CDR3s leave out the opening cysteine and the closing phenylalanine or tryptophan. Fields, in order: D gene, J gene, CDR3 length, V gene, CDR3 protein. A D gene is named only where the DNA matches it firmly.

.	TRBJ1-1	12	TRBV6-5	ASSYSFDPVQAF
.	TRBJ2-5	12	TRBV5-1	ASSLTPLRQTQY
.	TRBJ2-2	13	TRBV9	ASTNSLTNTGELF
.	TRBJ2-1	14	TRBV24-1	ATSDLGSSSYNEQF
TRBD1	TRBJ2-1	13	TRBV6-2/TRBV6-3	ASSYGQEGGNEQF
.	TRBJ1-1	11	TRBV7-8	ASSLEANTEAF
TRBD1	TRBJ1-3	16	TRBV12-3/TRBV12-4	ASSFTYPGQSSGNTIY
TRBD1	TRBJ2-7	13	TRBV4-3	ASSHLGTGHYEQY
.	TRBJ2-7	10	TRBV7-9	ASSPGLPEQY
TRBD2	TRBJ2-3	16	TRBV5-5	ASSLGSGGVILGDTQY